What follows are 11 T cell receptor beta chains derived from one specimen sequenced in a study of blood T cell repertoires in COVID-19. Only in-frame clones appear in the TCRdb table, and some are missing; sequencing was by immunoSEQ multiplex PCR. The sample has around 200,000 clones, 83% seen once; the top ten hold roughly 1.3%. The sample was peripheral blood. The source is a woman in her twenties or thirties with COVID-19, enrolled during active disease.

This sequence joins TRBV20-1 and TRBJ2-7, with 8 bases lining up with TRBD2. CDR3 size: 13 residues. Germline V gene data show CDR1 as DFQATT and CDR2 as SNEGSKA (reference sequence). With 3 bases clipped from V and 4 bases from J, the junction kept 5 bases outside the gene matches. The DNA of the CDR3 is TGCAGTGCTAGTGGGACTAGTTGGTACGAGCAGTACTTC. Translated: CSASGTSWYEQYF.

The chain carries TRBV10-3 and TRBJ1-1; possible D gene TRBD1, 6 bases. V was cut by 6 bases and J by 1 base, with 9 bases left in between. The germline V gene has CDR1 ENHRY and CDR2 SYGVKD. The CDR3 is 13 residues long. Here the CDR3 reads CAIRGDTNTEAFF. The CDR3 DNA reads TGTGCCATCAGGGGGGACACGAACACTGAAGCTTTCTTT.

The rearrangement uses TRBV2 and TRBJ2-7; 7 nucleotides align to TRBD2. The ends lost 6 bases at V and 0 bases at J; junction bases unmatched: 11. This CDR3 contains 16 residues. Germline V lookup: CDR1 SNHLY, CDR2 FYNNEI. Here the CDR3 reads CASSLTVRDYSYEQYF. The CDR3 DNA is TGTGCCAGCAGCCTCACCGTCCGGGACTACTCCTACGAGCAGTACTTC.

The rearrangement uses TRBV6-5 and TRBJ1-5, with D uncertain. With 2 bases removed from V and 3 bases from J, the gap between germline ends came to 11 bases. Germline CDR1 reads MNHEY; CDR2 reads SVGAGI. The CDR3 runs 15 residues. In DNA, the CDR3 is TGTGCCAGCAGTTACAACGGCCAGGCCAATCAGCCCCAGCATTTT. It is translated as CASSYNGQANQPQHF.

V is TRBV27 and J is TRBJ1-2, with D unresolved. Germline V lookup: CDR1 MNHEY, CDR2 SMNVEV (reference sequence). CDR3 length: 15 amino acids. The V end lost 2 bases, the J end lost 4 bases, and 14 bases lay between the germline ends. CDR3 sequence reads: CASSLHPQVSYGYTF. The CDR3, as DNA: TGTGCCAGCAGTTTACACCCCCAGGTTAGCTATGGCTACACCTTC.

A single count supports this clone. The genes are TRBV19 and TRBJ2-3; possibly TRBD1 for D (5 bases). Between the trimmed V and J ends, which lost 7 bases and 4 bases, there was a span of 18 bases. The V gene's germline CDR1 is LNHDA and CDR2 SQIVND (reference sequence). The CDR3 is 15 amino acids. The CDR3 here is CASKGHGPFADTQYF. The CDR3 nucleotides read TGTGCCAGTAAGGGGCACGGGCCATTCGCAGATACGCAGTATTTT.

The J gene is TRBJ2-1, the V gene TRBV3-1 (or the pseudogene TRBV3-2); perhaps TRBD1 as D (6 bases). V dropped 4 bases and J dropped 5 bases, with 12 bases sitting between them. Germline V gene sequence: CDR1 LGHDT, CDR2 YNNKEL (reference sequence). The CDR3 contains 14 residues. CDR3 residues: CASSRVQGNNEQFF. CDR3 coding DNA: TGTGCCAGCAGCCGCGTCCAGGGGAACAATGAGCAGTTCTTC.

Ten or more counts support this clone. The gene calls are TRBV4-2 and TRBJ2-3; 12 bases match TRBD2. Germline CDR1 and CDR2: LGHNA and YNFKEQ. The CDR3 runs to 17 residues. J lost 2 bases, V lost 4 bases, and 7 bases had no gene match. CDR3 coding DNA: TGTGCCAGCAGCCCCCGGACTAGCGGGGATCCCACAGATACGCAGTATTTT. It yields the protein CASSPRTSGDPTDTQYF.

J is TRBJ2-2 and V is TRBV20-1, with 9 bases identical to TRBD1. The CDR3 consists of 16 residues. With 3 bases clipped from V and 4 bases from J, the junction kept 9 bases outside the gene matches. Germline V gives CDR1 DFQATT, CDR2 SNEGSKA (reference sequence). The CDR3 sequence: CSASVPGTGTTGELFF. Written as DNA, the CDR3 is TGCAGTGCTAGTGTACCCGGGACAGGGACCACCGGGGAGCTGTTTTTT.

The sample holds one count of this clone. The gene calls are TRBV19 and TRBJ1-1, with D unresolved. V lost 3 bases and J 1 base, leaving 9 bases between the germline ends. Germline V gene data show CDR1 as LNHDA and CDR2 as SQIVND (reference sequence). The CDR3 is 14 amino acids. The CDR3 region is CASSIKTKNTEAFF. The DNA for the CDR3 is TGTGCCAGTAGTATTAAGACTAAGAACACTGAAGCTTTCTTT.

This chain joins TRBV30 and TRBJ2-2; D uncertain. Germline V gene lookup returns CDR1 GTSNPN and CDR2 SVGIG (reference sequence). The CDR3 is made up of 13 amino acids. The germline V and J ends were trimmed by 1 base and 6 bases, with 9 bases remaining between them. CDR3 nucleotide sequence: TGTGCCTGGAGTGGAAGTCGGGCCGGGGAGCTGTTTTTT. This sequence encodes CAWSGSRAGELFF.